Presented here are 20 T cell receptor beta chains from one specimen sequenced in a study of T cell responses to AZD1222 COVID-19 vaccine. Produced via immunoSEQ multiplex PCR; TCRdb's table is partial and in-frame only. The sample yields 150,000 or so clones, over 80% seen once. The specimen was peripheral blood, collected 28 days after the second AZD1222 dose. The source is an adult who received the AZD1222 COVID-19 vaccine.

V usage is TRBV7-2 and J usage is TRBJ2-5; TRBD2 aligns across 10 bases. V was pared by 4 bases and J by 5 bases, with 4 bases of the junction left unmatched. The CDR3 runs to 14 residues. Germline loops: CDR1 SGHTA, CDR2 FQGNSA. The CDR3 sequence: CASSYLAGAETQYF. The CDR3 nucleotides are TGTGCCAGCAGCTACCTAGCGGGAGCGGAGACCCAGTACTTC.

This sequence joins TRBV7-9 and TRBJ2-7; perhaps TRBD1 as D (6 bases). CDR3 size: 15 residues. The germline gives CDR1 SEHNR, CDR2 FQNEAQ (reference sequence). Trimming left V 5 bases short and J 2 bases short, with 16 bases between. The CDR3 bases are TGTGCCAGCAGCCCAGCCGGGACACTCACCTACGAGCAGTACTTC. Encoded protein: CASSPAGTLTYEQYF.

This clone appeared a single time. The chain is built from TRBV28 and TRBJ2-1; 7 bases are shared with TRBD2. The CDR3 totals 16 residues. The trim removed 3 bases at V and 0 bases at J, leaving 5 bases unmatched. Germline V gives CDR1 MDHEN, CDR2 SYDVKM. This CDR3 reads CASSLAGVSSYNEQFF. The CDR3 region has the DNA TGTGCCAGCAGTTTGGCGGGGGTAAGCTCCTACAATGAGCAGTTCTTC.

The V and J genes are TRBV27 and TRBJ1-1; D not resolved. V was pared by 2 bases and J by 4 bases, with 14 bases between. The CDR3 loop spans 15 amino acids. Looked up from germline, CDR1 is MNHEY and CDR2 is SMNVEV (reference sequence). CDR3 sequence reads: CASSLRTSHPTEAFF. CDR3 bases: TGTGCCAGCAGTTTAAGGACGAGTCACCCCACTGAAGCTTTCTTT.

This clone was detected once. The chain combines TRBV27 with TRBJ1-2; D not certain. The length of the CDR3 is 14 residues. Trimming removed 0 bases at V and 1 base at J, with 6 bases between. Germline CDR1 and CDR2: MNHEY and SMNVEV (reference sequence). The CDR3 region has the DNA TGTGCCAGCAGTTTATCCCACGGTAACTATGGCTACACCTTC. As protein: CASSLSHGNYGYTF.

This chain uses TRBV3-1 (or the pseudogene TRBV3-2) with TRBJ1-2; D is unresolved. CDR3 length equals 12 residues. CDR1 LGHDT and CDR2 YNNKEL come from the germline V gene (reference sequence). Trimming removed 0 bases at V and 8 bases at J, with 7 bases between. Here the CDR3 reads CASSQDTRGYTF. As DNA, the CDR3 is TGTGCCAGCAGCCAAGATACCCGGGGCTACACCTTC.

This clone was detected once. The chain has TRBV24-1 and TRBJ2-6; 9 bases match TRBD1. CDR1 is KGHDR and CDR2 is SFDVKD in the germline V gene. The CDR3 runs 17 residues. V lost 3 bases and J lost 2; bases outside the gene matches: 4. The CDR3, as DNA: TGTGCCACCAGTGATCGGGACAGGGACACTGGGGCCAACGTCCTGACTTTC. It specifies CATSDRDRDTGANVLTF.

This clone was observed a single time. This chain connects TRBV7-2 to TRBJ1-3; D remains unclear. CDR1 is SGHTA and CDR2 is FQGNSA in the germline V gene. V lost 5 bases and J 0 bases, leaving 14 bases between the germline ends. There are 16 residues in the CDR3. The CDR3 spells CASSLAWANSGNTIYF. In DNA, the CDR3 is TGTGCCAGCAGCCTCGCGTGGGCCAACTCTGGAAACACCATATATTTT.

V is TRBV5-1 and J is TRBJ2-1; a weak D match, TRBD2 (5 bases). Trimming pared 0 bases from V and 3 bases from J, leaving 13 bases between. There are 16 residues in the CDR3. The germline gives CDR1 SGHRS, CDR2 YFSETQ. The CDR3 DNA follows: TGCGCCAGCAGCTTGGCCCCTAGCCGGCTCTACAATGAGCAGTTCTTC. This gives the protein CASSLAPSRLYNEQFF.

This clone was detected once. V usage is TRBV28 and J usage is TRBJ2-5; D gene uncertain. V lost 6 bases to trimming and J lost 5 bases, with 13 bases between them. Germline V lookup: CDR1 MDHEN, CDR2 SYDVKM. This CDR3 comprises 13 residues. The CDR3 bases are TGTGCCAGCAGCTTCCTCCCCTCCGAGACCCAGTACTTC. This sequence encodes CASSFLPSETQYF.

This chain links TRBV19 with TRBJ2-3; TRBD1 agrees at 11 bases. There are 17 residues in the CDR3. Germline trimming cut 4 bases from V and 4 bases from J; bases unmatched to any gene: 10. CDR1 LNHDA and CDR2 SQIVND come from the germline V gene (reference sequence). As DNA, the CDR3 is TGTGCCAGTAGTACGACTATTGGACAGGGGGCTTCAGATACGCAGTATTTT. Translating gives CASSTTIGQGASDTQYF.

This sequence joins TRBV11-3 and TRBJ2-3, with 7 bases fitting TRBD2. There are 14 residues in the CDR3. Per the germline V gene, CDR1 is SGHNT and CDR2 is YENEEA. With V trimmed by 5 bases and J by 2 bases, 4 bases remained unmatched. This chain's CDR3 is CASSRGGYTDTQYF. CDR3 coding DNA: TGTGCCAGCAGCAGGGGAGGGTACACAGATACGCAGTATTTT. Variable domain in full (rest from reference TRBV11-3 and TRBJ2-3): EAGVVQSPRYKIIEKKQPVAFWCNPISGHNTLYWYLQNLGQGPELLIRYENEEAVDDSQLPKDRFSAERLKGVDSTLKIQPAELGDSAVYLCASSRGGYTDTQYFGPGTRLTVL.

The rearrangement joins TRBV10-3 to TRBJ2-5, with D uncertain. Trimming took off 10 bases at V and 5 bases at J, with 14 bases between the two ends. CDR1 and CDR2 (germline): ENHRY, SYGVKD. The CDR3 length is 12 residues. Here the CDR3 reads CATAASRETQYF. The CDR3, as DNA: TGTGCCACCGCGGCTAGTCGGGAGACCCAGTACTTC.

This clone came up a few times. J is TRBJ2-3 and V is TRBV27; D remains unclear. CDR1 and CDR2 (germline): MNHEY, SMNVEV (reference sequence). Trimming stripped 3 bases from V and 1 base from J, with 5 bases between. This CDR3 is 13 amino acids long. The DNA of the CDR3 is TGTGCCAGCAGTTTGGGTGGCACAGATACGCAGTATTTT. It is translated as CASSLGGTDTQYF.

The chain has TRBV5-1 and TRBJ2-2; D unclear. Germline CDR1 reads SGHRS; CDR2 reads YFSETQ. The V and J ends lost 4 bases and 1 base respectively, with 11 bases between them. This CDR3 comprises 15 residues. Written as DNA, the CDR3 is TGCGCCAGCAGCCAGGACCTACTGAACACCGGGGAGCTGTTTTTT. It encodes CASSQDLLNTGELFF.

The J gene is TRBJ1-6, the V gene TRBV6-5; D is undetermined. V lost 2 bases and J 2 bases, leaving 4 bases between the germline ends. CDR3 length: 14 residues. Germline lookup yields CDR1 MNHEY and CDR2 SVGAGI. CDR3 loop: CASSYSPYNSPLHF. In DNA form, the CDR3 reads TGTGCCAGCAGTTACAGCCCCTATAATTCACCCCTCCACTTT.

The chain employs TRBV27 and TRBJ1-1; 10 positions match TRBD1. CDR3 length: 15 residues. CDR1 is MNHEY, CDR2 SMNVEV, per germline (reference sequence). Germline trimming cut 7 bases from V and 4 bases from J; bases unmatched to any gene: 9. Written as DNA, the CDR3 is TGTGCCAGCATAGCCCCGGGACAGGGGCCCACTGAAGCTTTCTTT. Encoded protein: CASIAPGQGPTEAFF.

The chain is built from TRBV28 and TRBJ1-2; TRBD1 matches 8 bases. The germline gives CDR1 MDHEN, CDR2 SYDVKM. This CDR3 contains 17 residues. V trimming: 4 bases; J trimming: 2 bases; junction bases outside the gene matches: 12. The CDR3 nucleotides read TGTGCCAGCAGTTCATCAGGGGGCATAAGAGGAAACTATGGCTACACCTTC. Translating it yields CASSSSGGIRGNYGYTF.

The J gene is TRBJ1-5, the V gene TRBV28, with TRBD1 as a possible D gene (5 bases). V gave up 2 bases and J gave up 2 bases, with 7 bases separating them. The CDR3 runs 14 residues. Germline values: CDR1 MDHEN, CDR2 SYDVKM. In nucleotides, the CDR3 is TGTGCCAGCAGTTTAGTACAGGGCAATCAGCCCCAGCATTTT. Protein: CASSLVQGNQPQHF.

V is TRBV10-1 and J is TRBJ1-1, with 9 bases identical to TRBD1. Trimming took 0 bases from V and 1 from J; bases not matched to a gene: 3. Per the germline V gene, CDR1 is WNHNN and CDR2 is SYGVQD (reference sequence). The CDR3 is 16 residues long. CDR3 bases: TGCGCCAGCAGTGAGTCGAAGGGACAGGGGAACACTGAAGCTTTCTTT. This translates into CASSESKGQGNTEAFF.